A selection of T cell receptor beta chains follows, all from one sample in a study of cytomegalovirus exposure and HLA in healthy donors. Generated by immunoSEQ multiplex PCR, the TCRdb table keeps only in-frame clones and is missing some. There are tens of thousands of clones in the sample, with around 17% held by the top ten. The specimen sequenced was PBMCs. These receptors originate from a male donor in good health and CMV-seropositive. The CDR3 runs from the conserved cysteine through the conserved F or W. A D gene is named only where the DNA matches it firmly. Not all rows give a size; the values are once, few, many and, for expanded clones, a class.

clone_size: -
j_call: TRBJ2-7
v_call: TRBV4-2
d_call: -
cdr3_aa: CASSQENRDYEQYF
cdr3_nt: TGTGCCAGCAGCCAAGAAAACAGGGACTACGAGCAGTACTTC

clone_size: -
j_call: TRBJ2-7
v_call: TRBV7-8
d_call: -
cdr3_aa: CASSSTGITEQYF
cdr3_nt: TGTGCCAGCAGCTCTACAGGGATAACTGAGCAGTACTTC

clone_size: -
j_call: TRBJ1-1
v_call: TRBV9
d_call: TRBD1
cdr3_aa: CASRAGGSNTEAFF
cdr3_nt: TGTGCCAGCAGGGCAGGGGGCTCTAACACTGAAGCTTTCTTT

clone_size: -
j_call: TRBJ1-1
v_call: TRBV13
d_call: TRBD1
cdr3_aa: CASSSPHRGLTNTEAFF
cdr3_nt: TGTGCCAGCAGCTCCCCCCACAGGGGTTTGACGAACACTGAAGCTTTCTTT

clone_size: -
j_call: TRBJ2-7
v_call: TRBV19
d_call: TRBD2
cdr3_aa: CASSMGTSGRFHEQYF
cdr3_nt: TGTGCCAGTAGTATGGGGACTAGCGGGAGGTTCCACGAGCAGTACTTC

clone_size: -
j_call: TRBJ1-2
v_call: TRBV5-6
d_call: -
cdr3_aa: CASSFSEVKTF
cdr3_nt: TGTGCCAGCAGCTTCAGCGAAGTTAAGACCTTC

clone_size: -
j_call: TRBJ2-7
v_call: TRBV23-1
d_call: -
cdr3_aa: CASSPNGRPVAYEQYF
cdr3_nt: TGCGCCAGCAGCCCCAATGGGAGACCGGTCGCCTACGAGCAGTACTTC

clone_size: -
j_call: TRBJ1-2
v_call: TRBV20-1
d_call: -
cdr3_aa: CSAWQGYGYTF
cdr3_nt: TGCAGTGCTTGGCAGGGGTATGGCTACACCTTC

clone_size: -
j_call: TRBJ2-7
v_call: TRBV7-6
d_call: -
cdr3_aa: CASSFGGAKDEQYF
cdr3_nt: TGTGCCAGCAGCTTTGGTGGGGCGAAGGACGAGCAGTACTTC

clone_size: -
j_call: TRBJ2-3
v_call: TRBV7-3
d_call: TRBD2
cdr3_aa: CASSPGLVQTDTQYF
cdr3_nt: TGTGCCAGCAGCCCGGGACTAGTTCAGACAGATACGCAGTATTTT

clone_size: -
j_call: TRBJ1-1
v_call: TRBV2
d_call: TRBD1
cdr3_aa: CASSALPDRGLFF
cdr3_nt: TGTGCCAGCAGTGCCCTACCGGACAGGGGACTCTTCTTT

clone_size: -
j_call: TRBJ1-1
v_call: TRBV30
d_call: TRBD1
cdr3_aa: CAWDRGNTEAFF
cdr3_nt: TGTGCCTGGGACAGGGGGAACACTGAAGCTTTCTTT

clone_size: -
j_call: TRBJ2-2
v_call: TRBV4-3
d_call: TRBD1
cdr3_aa: CASSQYRGHGELFF
cdr3_nt: TGCGCCAGCAGCCAATACAGGGGACACGGGGAGCTGTTTTTT

clone_size: -
j_call: TRBJ2-7
v_call: TRBV28
d_call: -
cdr3_aa: CASSKTGRISEQYF
cdr3_nt: TGTGCCAGCAGCAAGACAGGGAGGATTTCCGAGCAGTACTTC

clone_size: -
j_call: TRBJ2-7
v_call: TRBV11-3
d_call: TRBD2
cdr3_aa: CASSLGPSGGEQYF
cdr3_nt: TGTGCCAGCAGCTTAGGCCCTTCGGGGGGCGAGCAGTACTTC

clone_size: -
j_call: TRBJ1-2
v_call: TRBV7-2
d_call: -
cdr3_aa: CASSSGFRYGYTF
cdr3_nt: TGTGCCAGCAGCTCAGGATTCCGCTATGGCTACACCTTC

clone_size: -
j_call: TRBJ2-7
v_call: TRBV29-1
d_call: TRBD1
cdr3_aa: CSVRQGPYEQYF
cdr3_nt: TGCAGCGTTAGACAGGGCCCCTACGAGCAGTACTTC

clone_size: -
j_call: TRBJ2-6
v_call: TRBV6-1
d_call: TRBD1
cdr3_aa: CASSEVQGALGANVLTF
cdr3_nt: TGTGCCAGCAGTGAAGTTCAGGGGGCACTGGGGGCCAACGTCCTGACTTTC

clone_size: -
j_call: TRBJ1-1
v_call: TRBV30
d_call: -
cdr3_aa: CAWSLTGTNTEAFF
cdr3_nt: TGTGCCTGGAGCCTGACAGGAACGAACACTGAAGCTTTCTTT

clone_size: -
j_call: TRBJ1-1
v_call: TRBV27
d_call: TRBD1
cdr3_aa: CASSFWDRINTEAFF
cdr3_nt: TGTGCCAGCAGTTTTTGGGACAGGATAAACACTGAAGCTTTCTTT

clone_size: -
j_call: TRBJ1-5
v_call: TRBV28
d_call: -
cdr3_aa: CASSLWGVQGSDSNQPQHF
cdr3_nt: TGTGCCAGCAGTTTGTGGGGAGTACAGGGATCTGATAGCAATCAGCCCCAGCATTTT

clone_size: -
j_call: TRBJ1-1
v_call: TRBV27
d_call: -
cdr3_aa: CASSADRKGTEAFF
cdr3_nt: TGTGCCAGCAGTGCGGACAGAAAGGGGACTGAAGCTTTCTTT

clone_size: -
j_call: TRBJ2-5
v_call: TRBV4-2
d_call: -
cdr3_aa: CASSQGREETQYF
cdr3_nt: TGTGCCAGCAGCCAAGGGCGGGAAGAGACCCAGTACTTC

clone_size: -
j_call: TRBJ2-7
v_call: TRBV19
d_call: -
cdr3_aa: CASSMSLVNEQYF
cdr3_nt: TGTGCCAGTAGTATGTCACTAGTTAACGAGCAGTACTTC

clone_size: -
j_call: TRBJ2-7
v_call: TRBV6-1
d_call: TRBD1
cdr3_aa: CASSDGQGAGEQYF
cdr3_nt: TGTGCCAGCAGTGATGGACAGGGGGCTGGTGAGCAGTACTTC

clone_size: -
j_call: TRBJ1-2
v_call: TRBV18
d_call: TRBD1
cdr3_aa: CASSPGTGADYGYTF
cdr3_nt: TGTGCCAGCTCACCCGGGACAGGAGCGGACTATGGCTACACCTTC

clone_size: -
j_call: TRBJ1-1
v_call: TRBV30
d_call: -
cdr3_aa: CAWSVTGKKPGAFF
cdr3_nt: TGTGCCTGGAGTGTAACTGGTAAAAAACCGGGGGCTTTCTTT

clone_size: -
j_call: TRBJ1-5
v_call: TRBV30
d_call: -
cdr3_aa: CAWTRRGAGNQPQHF
cdr3_nt: TGTGCCTGGACCCGGAGGGGCGCGGGGAATCAGCCCCAGCATTTT

clone_size: -
j_call: TRBJ2-2
v_call: TRBV19
d_call: TRBD1
cdr3_aa: CASSEGDREGSGELFF
cdr3_nt: TGTGCCAGTAGTGAAGGGGACAGGGAAGGTTCCGGGGAGCTGTTTTTT

clone_size: -
j_call: TRBJ2-7
v_call: TRBV29-1
d_call: -
cdr3_aa: CSAQGTAGSGEQYF
cdr3_nt: TGCAGCGCCCAAGGGACTGCGGGGTCGGGGGAGCAGTACTTC

clone_size: -
j_call: TRBJ2-1
v_call: TRBV29-1
d_call: -
cdr3_aa: CSVILYEQFF
cdr3_nt: TGCAGCGTTATTCTTTATGAGCAGTTCTTC

clone_size: -
j_call: TRBJ2-7
v_call: TRBV5-4
d_call: -
cdr3_aa: CASSSPNRVSYEQYF
cdr3_nt: TGTGCCAGCAGTTCTCCGAACCGGGTATCCTACGAGCAGTACTTC

clone_size: -
j_call: TRBJ2-7
v_call: TRBV11-3
d_call: TRBD1
cdr3_aa: CASSLETGQGNYEQYF
cdr3_nt: TGTGCCAGCAGCTTAGAGACGGGACAGGGGAACTACGAGCAGTACTTC

clone_size: -
j_call: TRBJ1-4
v_call: TRBV9
d_call: TRBD1
cdr3_aa: CASSVGQGLGEKLFF
cdr3_nt: TGTGCCAGCAGCGTAGGACAGGGGTTGGGTGAAAAACTGTTTTTT

clone_size: -
j_call: TRBJ1-1
v_call: TRBV6-1
d_call: TRBD1
cdr3_aa: CASSEGDRGISFF
cdr3_nt: TGTGCCAGCAGTGAAGGGGACAGGGGCATATCTTTCTTT

clone_size: -
j_call: TRBJ1-1
v_call: TRBV6-1
d_call: -
cdr3_aa: CASRSGRTNTEAFF
cdr3_nt: TGTGCCAGCAGGTCCGGGAGGACGAACACTGAAGCTTTCTTT

clone_size: -
j_call: TRBJ1-5
v_call: TRBV6-1
d_call: TRBD1
cdr3_aa: CASRDQGGQPQHF
cdr3_nt: TGTGCCAGCAGAGATCAGGGGGGTCAGCCCCAGCATTTT

clone_size: -
j_call: TRBJ1-2
v_call: TRBV30
d_call: -
cdr3_aa: CAWSLLQVFGYTF
cdr3_nt: TGTGCCTGGAGTTTATTACAGGTTTTTGGCTACACCTTC

clone_size: -
j_call: TRBJ1-1
v_call: TRBV11-3
d_call: TRBD1
cdr3_aa: CASSDGTGATEAFF
cdr3_nt: TGTGCCAGCAGCGACGGGACAGGGGCCACTGAAGCTTTCTTT

clone_size: -
j_call: TRBJ2-3
v_call: TRBV29-1
d_call: TRBD2
cdr3_aa: CSVEDWGSGRSTDTQYF
cdr3_nt: TGCAGCGTTGAAGATTGGGGTAGCGGGAGGAGCACAGATACGCAGTATTTT

clone_size: -
j_call: TRBJ1-1
v_call: TRBV28
d_call: -
cdr3_aa: CASTQEGNTEAFF
cdr3_nt: TGTGCCAGCACTCAGGAGGGGAACACTGAAGCTTTCTTT

clone_size: -
j_call: TRBJ1-2
v_call: TRBV7-2
d_call: -
cdr3_aa: CASSFRQPRWGYTF
cdr3_nt: TGTGCCAGCAGCTTCCGACAGCCCCGTTGGGGCTACACCTTC

clone_size: -
j_call: TRBJ2-5
v_call: TRBV27
d_call: TRBD1
cdr3_aa: CASSLGTGQETQYF
cdr3_nt: TGTGCCAGCAGTTTAGGGACAGGGCAAGAGACCCAGTACTTC

clone_size: -
j_call: TRBJ2-7
v_call: TRBV6-1
d_call: TRBD2
cdr3_aa: CASSEASGGAGEQYF
cdr3_nt: TGTGCCAGCAGTGAAGCTAGCGGGGGGGCCGGAGAGCAGTACTTC

clone_size: -
j_call: TRBJ2-2
v_call: TRBV10-3
d_call: TRBD2
cdr3_aa: CAITSGREAGELFF
cdr3_nt: TGTGCCATCACCAGCGGGAGGGAAGCCGGGGAGCTGTTTTTT

clone_size: -
j_call: TRBJ2-1
v_call: TRBV9
d_call: -
cdr3_aa: CASSVGIGNSYNEQFF
cdr3_nt: TGTGCCAGCAGCGTAGGTATCGGGAACTCCTACAATGAGCAGTTCTTC

clone_size: -
j_call: TRBJ2-7
v_call: TRBV7-8
d_call: TRBD1
cdr3_aa: CASKGGLTYEQYF
cdr3_nt: TGTGCCAGCAAAGGGGGCCTAACCTACGAGCAGTACTTC

clone_size: -
j_call: TRBJ1-3
v_call: TRBV6-5
d_call: -
cdr3_aa: CASRPSSGNTIYF
cdr3_nt: TGTGCCAGCAGGCCGAGCTCTGGAAACACCATATATTTT

clone_size: -
j_call: TRBJ2-2
v_call: TRBV5-6
d_call: -
cdr3_aa: CASSLVREFTGELFF
cdr3_nt: TGTGCCAGCAGCTTGGTACGGGAGTTCACCGGGGAGCTGTTTTTT

clone_size: -
j_call: TRBJ2-2
v_call: TRBV5-1
d_call: -
cdr3_aa: CASSLAGTGELFF
cdr3_nt: TGCGCCAGCAGCTTGGCGGGGACCGGGGAGCTGTTTTTT

clone_size: -
j_call: TRBJ2-1
v_call: TRBV29-1
d_call: TRBD1
cdr3_aa: CSVYDRGLLNEQFF
cdr3_nt: TGCAGCGTCTACGACAGGGGTCTTCTTAATGAGCAGTTCTTC

clone_size: medium-sized
j_call: TRBJ1-2
v_call: TRBV6-4
d_call: TRBD1
cdr3_aa: CASSDSETGTGSYGYTF
cdr3_nt: TGTGCCAGCAGTGACTCCGAAACCGGGACAGGGTCATATGGCTACACCTTC

clone_size: -
j_call: TRBJ1-2
v_call: TRBV29-1
d_call: TRBD1
cdr3_aa: CSVPLEPQGAEGYTF
cdr3_nt: TGCAGCGTCCCTCTCGAACCACAGGGGGCGGAGGGCTACACCTTC

clone_size: -
j_call: TRBJ2-5
v_call: TRBV15
d_call: TRBD1
cdr3_aa: CATSRAGTGRSQYF
cdr3_nt: TGTGCCACCAGCAGAGCCGGGACAGGGCGTAGCCAGTACTTC

clone_size: -
j_call: TRBJ1-1
v_call: TRBV6-1
d_call: TRBD1
cdr3_aa: CASSERGGWGTEAFF
cdr3_nt: TGTGCCAGCAGTGAACGAGGGGGCTGGGGCACTGAAGCTTTCTTT

clone_size: -
j_call: TRBJ1-2
v_call: TRBV6-5
d_call: -
cdr3_aa: CASSYSREPSNYGYTF
cdr3_nt: TGTGCCAGCAGTTACTCGAGGGAACCATCTAACTATGGCTACACCTTC